These 30 T cell receptor beta chains share one sample of origin, sequenced in a study of blood T cell repertoires in COVID-19. Profiling relied on immunoSEQ multiplex PCR, and the TCRdb table lists in-frame clones only, not all of them. The sample yields about 120,000 clones, approximately 87% seen once. The specimen was peripheral blood. The receptors here all came from a man in his 70s who had recovered from COVID-19.

This chain connects TRBV7-2 to TRBJ1-1, with TRBD1 matching over 10 bases. V gave up 5 bases and J gave up 5 bases; unmatched junction bases: 8. CDR1 SGHTA and CDR2 FQGNSA come from the germline V gene. The CDR3 has 15 amino acids. CDR3 nucleotide sequence: TGTGCCAGCAGCCTCAGGGACAGGGGAAAGACTGAAGCTTTCTTT. This sequence encodes CASSLRDRGKTEAFF. The whole variable domain, filled in from reference TRBV7-2 and TRBJ1-1, reads GAGVSQSPSNKVTEKGKDVELRCDPISGHTALYWYRQSLGQGLEFLIYFQGNSAPDKSGLPSDRFSAERTGGSVSTLTIQRTQQEDSAVYLCASSLRDRGKTEAFFGQGTRLTVV.

The rearrangement links TRBV28 to TRBJ2-3; 7 bases agree with TRBD2. The ends lost 6 bases at V and 6 bases at J; junction bases unmatched: 12. The CDR3 is 15 residues long. CDR1 is MDHEN, CDR2 SYDVKM, per germline. The CDR3 is CASSPMGGRRDTQYF. CDR3 bases: TGTGCCAGCAGCCCTATGGGCGGGAGACGCGATACGCAGTATTTT.

The rearrangement joins TRBV12-5 to TRBJ1-5; D possibly corresponds to TRBD1 (6 bases). Germline-derived CDR1 and CDR2 are LGHNT and FRNRAP. Trimming left V 1 base short and J 5 bases short, with 6 bases between. The CDR3 contains 13 residues. This CDR3 reads CASGLDRDQPQHF. The CDR3 nucleotides are TGTGCTAGTGGTTTGGACAGGGATCAGCCCCAGCATTTT.

The chain has TRBV5-1 and TRBJ1-2; maybe TRBD1 (6 bases). CDR3 length: 19 residues. CDR1 is SGHRS and CDR2 is YFSETQ in the germline V gene. The V gene lost 0 bases and the J gene lost 5 bases, with 26 bases spanning the gap. CDR3 in DNA: TGCGCCAGCAGCTTGGCGATTTCGGCGACACAGGTCACAGGGTATGGCTACACCTTC. It yields the protein CASSLAISATQVTGYGYTF.

This clone occurred a few times. The chain carries TRBV5-5 and TRBJ2-7, with D perhaps matching TRBD2 (5 bases). Trimming cost V 4 bases and J 3 bases, with 17 bases left between them. The CDR3 has 15 residues. Germline V lookup: CDR1 SGHKS, CDR2 YYEKEE (reference sequence). The chain's CDR3 is CASSEGGSPLYEQYF. CDR3 nucleotides: TGTGCCAGCAGCGAAGGAGGCTCCCCCCTCTACGAGCAGTACTTC.

The J gene is TRBJ1-1, the V gene TRBV19; the match to TRBD1 covers 7 bases. After removal of 4 bases from V and 1 base from J, the junction contained 12 bases not matched to a gene. This CDR3 spans 17 amino acids. CDR1 is LNHDA, CDR2 SQIVND, per germline (reference sequence). CDR3 amino acids: CASSTVGEGQQNTEAFF. DNA of the CDR3: TGTGCCAGTAGTACCGTTGGAGAGGGACAGCAGAACACTGAAGCTTTCTTT. The full variable domain, rest sourced from reference TRBV19 and TRBJ1-1, is DGGITQSPKYLFRKEGQNVTLSCEQNLNHDAMYWYRQDPGQGLRLIYYSQIVNDFQKGDIAEGYSVSREKKESFPLTVTSAQKNPTAFYLCASSTVGEGQQNTEAFFGQGTRLTVV.

This chain joins TRBV29-1 and TRBJ1-2; D perhaps matches TRBD1 (6 bases). V was cut by 4 bases and J by 3 bases, with 9 bases left in between. Germline CDR1 SQVTM, CDR2 ANQGSEA. The CDR3 sequence is 12 residues long. CDR3 in DNA: TGCAGCGTTGTTGCAGGGGACTATGGCTACACCTTC. Protein sequence: CSVVAGDYGYTF.

This chain links TRBV7-6 with TRBJ2-7, with 13 bases identical to TRBD2. With V trimmed by 3 bases and J by 6 bases, 2 bases remained unmatched. Germline CDR1 is SGHVS and CDR2 is FNYEAQ. The CDR3 covers 14 residues. DNA for the CDR3: TGTGCCAGCAGCTTGGGACTAGCGGGAAGCGAGCAGTACTTC. This codes for CASSLGLAGSEQYF.

V and J are TRBV19 and TRBJ2-3; TRBD2 is a possible D gene (5 bases). Germline CDR1 LNHDA, CDR2 SQIVND (reference sequence). V was pared by 6 bases and J by 8 bases, with 18 bases between. The CDR3 extends over 14 amino acids. The CDR3 bases are TGTGCCAGTAGGGCCTTGACGGGAATAGGTACGCAGTATTTT. Translating gives CASRALTGIGTQYF.

This chain connects TRBV7-8 to TRBJ2-3; D call uncertain. The germline V and J ends were trimmed by 1 base and 6 bases, with 5 bases remaining between them. Germline lookup yields CDR1 SGHVS and CDR2 FQNEAQ. CDR3 size: 12 residues. This CDR3 reads CASSLGRDTQYF. The CDR3 nucleotides are TGTGCCAGCAGCTTAGGGCGGGATACGCAGTATTTT.

The V call is TRBV6-1, the J call TRBJ1-6; maybe TRBD1 (5 bases). The V gene's germline CDR1 is MNHNS and CDR2 SASEGT. CDR3 size: 14 residues. V lost 3 bases, J lost 8 bases, and 11 bases lay in between. CDR3 region: CASSDRAFDSPLHF. The CDR3 DNA reads as TGTGCCAGCAGTGACAGGGCGTTCGATTCACCCCTCCACTTT.

The J gene is TRBJ2-2, the V gene TRBV2, with a weak D call TRBD2 (5 bases). V shed 6 bases and J shed 5 bases, with 10 bases lying between them. The CDR3 has 13 residues. Germline CDR1 reads SNHLY; CDR2 reads FYNNEI. The CDR3 reads CASRGLSTGELFF. The CDR3 nucleotides read TGTGCCAGCAGAGGACTGAGTACCGGGGAGCTGTTTTTT. Combining the CDR3 with reference TRBV2 and TRBJ2-2 gives the whole variable domain EPEVTQTPSHQVTQMGQEVILRCVPISNHLYFYWYRQILGQKVEFLVSFYNNEISEKSEIFDDQFSVERPDGSNFTLKIRSTKLEDSAMYFCASRGLSTGELFFGEGSRLTVL.

The CDR3 coding sequence is TGTGCCAGCAGCTTAAAGGGAGTTACAGATACGCAGTATTTT. Its translation is CASSLKGVTDTQYF. This chain joins TRBV7-2 and TRBJ2-3; weak D call: TRBD2 (5 bases). The V gene's germline CDR1 is SGHTA and CDR2 FQGNSA. Trimming took 2 bases from V and 3 from J, leaving 9 bases between them. The CDR3 is 14 amino acids. The complete variable domain, with remaining parts taken from reference TRBV7-2 and TRBJ2-3, reads GAGVSQSPSNKVTEKGKDVELRCDPISGHTALYWYRQSLGQGLEFLIYFQGNSAPDKSGLPSDRFSAERTGGSVSTLTIQRTQQEDSAVYLCASSLKGVTDTQYFGPGTRLTVL.

V usage is TRBV19 and J usage is TRBJ2-1; TRBD2 might be the D (6 bases). V dropped 5 bases and J dropped 8 bases, with 25 bases sitting between them. There are 17 residues in the CDR3. CDR1 is LNHDA, CDR2 SQIVND, per germline (reference sequence). The CDR3 reads CASSVGGRRVLSHEQFF. CDR3 DNA sequence: TGTGCCAGTAGTGTGGGTGGACGGAGGGTACTCAGCCATGAGCAGTTCTTC. The whole variable domain, remainder taken from reference TRBV19 and TRBJ2-1, is DGGITQSPKYLFRKEGQNVTLSCEQNLNHDAMYWYRQDPGQGLRLIYYSQIVNDFQKGDIAEGYSVSREKKESFPLTVTSAQKNPTAFYLCASSVGGRRVLSHEQFFGPGTRLTVL.

The rearrangement uses TRBV9 and TRBJ2-2, with a weak D call TRBD2 (5 bases). The CDR3 consists of 14 residues. The germline V gene encodes CDR1 SGDLS and CDR2 YYNGEE. V lost 3 bases to trimming and J lost 5 bases, with 11 bases between them. CDR3 loop: CASSARGRTGELFF. The DNA for the CDR3 is TGTGCCAGCAGCGCCCGGGGTCGGACCGGGGAGCTGTTTTTT.

This chain connects TRBV28 to TRBJ1-2, with TRBD1 matching 10 bases. CDR3 length equals 14 residues. From germline, CDR1 is MDHEN and CDR2 SYDVKM. V shed 3 bases, J shed 8 bases, and the junction held 6 bases outside the gene matches. The chain's CDR3 is CASSFDRGRRGYTF. The CDR3 bases are TGTGCCAGCAGTTTCGACAGGGGGCGAAGGGGCTACACCTTC.

The V call is TRBV18, the J call TRBJ2-3; 13 nucleotides align to TRBD2. The CDR3 totals 15 residues. With 0 bases clipped from V and 7 bases from J, the junction kept 1 base outside the gene matches. CDR1 KGHSH and CDR2 LQKENI come from the germline V gene. The CDR3 DNA reads TGTGCCAGCTCACCACCGACTAGCGGGAGGAATACGCAGTATTTT. Amino acids: CASSPPTSGRNTQYF.

A remark on this clone: At the DNA level, this CDR3 is encoded by other sequences in the same sample as well. The chain recombines TRBV5-6 with TRBJ1-4; TRBD1 might be the D (5 bases). Trimming cost V 0 bases and J 7 bases, with 7 bases left between them. Germline CDR1 SGHDT, CDR2 YYEEEE. The CDR3 runs to 13 residues. CDR3 residues: CASSLGRGEKLFF. The CDR3, as DNA: TGTGCCAGCAGCTTGGGGAGGGGTGAAAAACTGTTTTTT.

To note about this clone: Other DNA sequences in this specimen translate into the identical CDR3. The chain uses TRBV11-2 and TRBJ2-5, with D uncertain. The ends were cut back, 0 bases at V and 4 bases at J, with 3 bases in the middle. The CDR3 has 12 residues. Germline lookup yields CDR1 SGHAT and CDR2 FQNNGV. This chain's CDR3 is CASSLDRETQYF. In nucleotides, the CDR3 is TGTGCCAGCAGCTTAGATCGAGAGACCCAGTACTTC.

The chain uses TRBV7-9 and TRBJ2-1, with 10 bases aligning to TRBD2. This CDR3 region has 16 residues. Germline V gives CDR1 SEHNR, CDR2 FQNEAQ (reference sequence). The J segment lost 7 bases and the V segment lost 0 bases, leaving 6 bases of the junction unmatched. The CDR3 DNA follows: TGTGCCAGCAGCTTAGCTAGCGGGAGGACGGGGAATGAGCAGTTCTTC. Its protein product is CASSLASGRTGNEQFF.

The chain joins TRBV7-8 to TRBJ2-3; 12 positions agree with TRBD1. Germline CDR1 and CDR2: SGHVS and FQNEAQ. The CDR3 covers 16 residues. V was clipped by 5 bases and J by 7 bases; unmatched bases: 10. Written as DNA, the CDR3 is TGTGCCAGCAGCACAGTTCCGGGACAGGGGGCTTATACGCAGTATTTT. Amino acids: CASSTVPGQGAYTQYF.

This clone came up once. CDR3 nucleotides: TGTGCCAGCAGCCCCCTCTTTGCGACTAAGGGAGATACGCAGTATTTT. This encodes CASSPLFATKGDTQYF. The genes are TRBV7-3 and TRBJ2-3; a possible D gene is TRBD2 (5 bases). This CDR3 spans 16 amino acids. The V gene's germline CDR1 is SGHTA and CDR2 FQGTGA. The ends were cut back, 5 bases at V and 5 bases at J, with 20 bases in the middle. Together with reference TRBV7-3 and TRBJ2-3, the CDR3 gives the full variable domain: GAGVSQTPSNKVTEKGKYVELRCDPISGHTALYWYRQSLGQGPEFLIYFQGTGAADDSGLPNDRFFAVRPEGSVSTLKIQRTERGDSAVYLCASSPLFATKGDTQYFGPGTRLTVL.

V and J are TRBV13 and TRBJ1-1, with 7 nucleotides matching TRBD1. The CDR3 extends over 13 amino acids. With 3 bases clipped from V and 6 bases from J, the junction kept 4 bases outside the gene matches. Germline values: CDR1 PRHDT, CDR2 FYEKMQ (reference sequence). The CDR3 region has the DNA TGTGCCAGCAGCTTTACCAGGGGGTCTGAAGCTTTCTTT. Its translation: CASSFTRGSEAFF.

CDR3 loop: CATSDRTSGHNEQFF. The DNA for the CDR3 is TGTGCCACCAGTGATCGGACTAGCGGCCACAATGAGCAGTTCTTC. This rearrangement joins TRBV24-1 to TRBJ2-1; 10 nucleotides align to TRBD2. The V gene's germline CDR1 is KGHDR and CDR2 SFDVKD. The V gene end was trimmed by 3 bases and the J gene end by 5 bases; junction bases not matched to a gene: 3. This CDR3 has 15 residues.

This chain uses TRBV11-2 with TRBJ2-3; 11 bases match TRBD2. The CDR3 is made up of 16 amino acids. The junction had 11 bases not matched to a gene; V was cut back by 6 bases and J by 6 bases. Germline CDR1 is SGHAT and CDR2 is FQNNGV. The CDR3 loop reads CASSYPGLAALDTQYF. The CDR3 nucleotides are TGTGCCAGCAGTTATCCGGGACTAGCGGCTCTGGATACGCAGTATTTT.

This clone was seen just once. This chain links TRBV28 with TRBJ2-3, with 8 bases fitting TRBD2. CDR1 and CDR2 from the germline V gene are MDHEN and SYDVKM. Trimming cost V 4 bases and J 0 bases; bases outside gene matches: 6. The CDR3 runs to 16 residues. The CDR3 protein is CASSSTSGASTDTQYF. The CDR3 DNA sequence: TGTGCCAGCAGTTCTACTAGCGGCGCCAGCACAGATACGCAGTATTTT.

The rearrangement links TRBV2 to TRBJ2-7, with D possibly matching TRBD1 (6 bases). This CDR3 has 15 amino acids. The germline V gene encodes CDR1 SNHLY and CDR2 FYNNEI. V lost 8 bases and J 3 bases, leaving 20 bases between the germline ends. CDR3 bases: TGTGCCAGCGGGTTCGGTGGCAGGGGCCTCTACGAGCAGTACTTC. As protein: CASGFGGRGLYEQYF. Full variable domain (rest looked up from reference TRBV2 and TRBJ2-7): EPEVTQTPSHQVTQMGQEVILRCVPISNHLYFYWYRQILGQKVEFLVSFYNNEISEKSEIFDDQFSVERPDGSNFTLKIRSTKLEDSAMYFCASGFGGRGLYEQYFGPGTRLTVT.

This clone was observed at least ten times. The sample contains more than one DNA sequence encoding this CDR3. The genes are TRBV9 and TRBJ2-5; D perhaps matches TRBD1 (6 bases). V was trimmed by 0 bases and J by 4 bases, leaving 10 bases between them. The CDR3 has 14 amino acids. CDR1 SGDLS and CDR2 YYNGEE come from the germline V gene. The DNA for the CDR3 is TGTGCCAGCAGCGTAGGACAGGCGGGAGAGACCCAGTACTTC. It encodes CASSVGQAGETQYF.

A note on this clone: The junction differs from germline at one of its ends, possibly a read error. This chain connects TRBV29-1 to TRBJ2-5; 12 bases fit TRBD1. CDR3 length equals 16 residues. Per germline, CDR1 SQVTM and CDR2 ANQGSEA. The DNA for the CDR3 is TGCAGCGTTCCGGGACAGGGGGCGTCGGAGCAAGAGGCCCAGTACTTC. Protein: CSVPGQGASEQEAQYF.

The DNA for the CDR3 is TGCGCCAGCAGCCCTACTTATGGCAATCAGCCCCAGCATTTT. It translates to CASSPTYGNQPQHF. The rearrangement uses TRBV4-1 and TRBJ1-5; D not certain. Germline CDR1 MGHRA, CDR2 YSYEKL. The CDR3 contains 14 residues. V was clipped by 4 bases and J by 2 bases, with 9 bases between them.